This TCR beta chain is drawn from a study of metastatic and nonmetastatic thyroid tumors. Study in general: Malignant and benign thyroid patients had repertoires compared in peripheral blood and tumor or nodule tissue.

By share of the sample, this clone is medium-sized. V lost 6 bases and J 5 bases, leaving 19 bases between the germline ends. The CDR3 totals 15 residues. Germline-derived CDR1 and CDR2 are SNHLY and FYNNEI. All patients were untreated before thyroid surgery. TCRdb reprocessed the PCR reads using MiXCR. The sample holds fewer than 13,000 clones, approximately 24% seen once. The clonotype originates from a female donor with papillary thyroid cancer or a benign thyroid nodule (not recorded which). Some clones in this sample may be carry-over from other donors' samples. This chain links TRBV2 with TRBJ1-2; D might be TRBD1 (6 bases). Sequenced material: tumor tissue. This CDR3 reads CASSSGQGWMYGYTF. The DNA of the CDR3 is TGTGCCAGCAGCTCGGGACAAGGATGGATGTATGGCTACACCTTC.